Presented here are 25 T cell receptor beta chains from one specimen sequenced in a study of identical twins. TCRdb called the 5' RACE reads again in MiXCR, with one record for every CDR3 protein. The data hold hundreds of thousands of distinct CDR3 sequences, with 8.6% observed a single time. These data were also reused for a study on yellow fever vaccine responses in identical twins.

What was sequenced was PBMCs. The receptors derive from a woman in her late teens or twenties in good health.

This clonotype has at least ten counts. The CDR3 reads CASSGGQSTDTQYF. CDR3 nucleotide sequence: TGTGCCAGCAGCGGTGGACAGAGCACAGATACGCAGTATTTT. The V call is TRBV5-5, the J call TRBJ2-3; possible D gene TRBD1, 6 bases. The CDR3 consists of 14 residues. Trimming took 4 bases from V and 0 from J, leaving 9 bases between them. CDR1 and CDR2 from the germline V gene are SGHKS and YYEKEE (reference sequence). The full variable domain, with the rest looked up from reference TRBV5-5 and TRBJ2-3, is DAGVTQSPTHLIKTRGQQVTLRCSPISGHKSVSWYQQVLGQGPQFIFQYYEKEERGRGNFPDRFSARQFPNYSSELNVNALLLGDSALYLCASSGGQSTDTQYFGPGTRLTVL.

The chain employs TRBV15 and TRBJ2-5; D may match TRBD1 or TRBD2 (7 bases each). The CDR3 extends over 14 amino acids. V lost 8 bases, J lost 1 base, and 14 bases lay in between. Germline V CDR1 and CDR2: LNHNV, YYDKDF (reference sequence). The CDR3 loop reads CATQGGGAQETQYF. CDR3 nucleotide sequence: TGTGCCACCCAGGGGGGGGGGGCCCAAGAGACCCAGTACTTC.

The chain employs TRBV21-1 and TRBJ2-7; TRBD1 was called by the table and not checked on the DNA. TRBV21-1 is given as a pseudogene. The CDR3 has 19 residues. This CDR3 reads CASSKGLKPDRQLNYEQYF. The DNA for the CDR3 is TGTGCCAGCAGCAAAGGACTCAAACCGGACAGGCAACTGAACTACGAGCAGTACTTC.

A few counts support this clonotype. The V call is TRBV10-3, the J call TRBJ2-2; TRBD2 matches 7 bases. Germline CDR1 and CDR2: ENHRY and SYGVKD. CDR3 length equals 19 residues. V dropped 0 bases and J dropped 1; count of bases not matched to a gene: 11. The CDR3 loop is CAISESNRLSSGNTGELFF. CDR3 bases: TGTGCCATCAGTGAGTCGAACCGGCTTTCTAGCGGGAACACCGGGGAGCTGTTTTTT.

This clonotype came up a few times. The gene calls are TRBV3-1 and TRBJ2-2; 14 nucleotides agree with TRBD2. CDR1 is LGHDT and CDR2 is YNNKEL in the germline V gene (reference sequence). The CDR3 has 20 amino acids. V trimming: 11 bases; J trimming: 6 bases; junction bases outside the gene matches: 23. CDR3 amino acids: CASSHGTSGRILPPAGELFF. The CDR3 DNA follows: TGTGCCTCCAGCCACGGGACTAGCGGGAGAATCCTACCCCCCGCCGGGGAGCTGTTTTTT.

This clonotype was observed a handful of times. For the CDR3, the DNA is TGTGCCTGTAGGGCAGATACGCAGTATTTT. Its translation: CACRADTQYF. The V and J genes are TRBV12-3 or TRBV12-4 and TRBJ2-3; D gene ambiguous. Trimming removed 11 bases at V and 4 bases at J, with 7 bases between. The CDR3 consists of 10 residues.

The rearrangement links TRBV20-1 to TRBJ2-3, with TRBD2 matching 7 bases. The CDR3 length is 16 residues. Germline CDR1 is DFQATT and CDR2 is SNEGSKA (reference sequence). V lost 5 bases and J lost 6; bases outside the gene matches: 17. The CDR3 sequence: CSAPGDWRELEDTQYF. CDR3 bases: TGCAGTGCTCCGGGGGATTGGCGGGAGTTGGAGGATACGCAGTATTTT.

This clonotype was counted only a few times. The chain has TRBV29-1 and TRBJ2-7, with D possibly called TRBD1 or TRBD2 (5 bases each). Germline values: CDR1 SQVTM, CDR2 ANQGSEA. The CDR3 runs to 13 residues. V dropped 6 bases and J dropped 0 bases, with 12 bases sitting between them. CDR3 loop: CSVGDGGSYEQYF. Here the CDR3 DNA reads TGCAGCGTGGGGGACGGCGGCTCCTACGAGCAGTACTTC.

This clonotype occurred a few times. J is TRBJ1-1 and V is TRBV20-1; D is unclear. Trimming stripped 0 bases from V and 2 bases from J, with 7 bases between. The germline V gene has CDR1 DFQATT and CDR2 SNEGSKA (reference sequence). CDR3 size: 13 residues. The CDR3 region has the DNA TGCAGTGCTAGAGAGGAAGGCAACACTGAAGCTTTCTTT. Encoded protein: CSAREEGNTEAFF.

This clonotype was seen a few times. V gene TRBV20-1 combines with J gene TRBJ2-3, with D possibly matching TRBD2 (5 bases). Trimming removed 1 base at V and 2 bases at J, with 13 bases between. The V gene's germline CDR1 is DFQATT and CDR2 SNEGSKA (reference sequence). The CDR3 contains 15 residues. The CDR3 nucleotides are TGCAGTGCTAGAGTTGTATTGGGAGTCACAGATACGCAGTATTTT. Translated: CSARVVLGVTDTQYF.

With regard to this clonotype: With a much larger clone just one base away, this may be a read error. The chain has TRBV6-4 and TRBJ2-1; D not certain. Germline assignment: CDR1 MRHNA and CDR2 SNTAGT. The CDR3 spans 14 residues. Trimming removed 7 bases at V and 9 bases at J, with 19 bases between. The CDR3 reads CASTLDPQVREQFF. Written as DNA, the CDR3 is TGTGCCAGCACTCTGGACCCCCAGGTCCGTGAGCAGTTCTTC.

V is TRBV20-1 and J is TRBJ2-1, with D perhaps TRBD2 (6 bases). Deletions cut 6 bases from V and 7 bases from J, with 13 bases between. CDR1 and CDR2 (germline): DFQATT, SNEGSKA (reference sequence). This CDR3 has 12 residues. The CDR3 coding sequence is TGCAGTGCCCCCGGGAGTAGAAATGAGCAGTTCTTC. This encodes CSAPGSRNEQFF.

This clonotype occurred a few times. This sequence joins TRBV4-2 and TRBJ2-2; the D is unclear. The germline gives CDR1 LGHNA, CDR2 YNFKEQ. CDR3 size: 13 residues. Trimming shortened V by 6 bases and J by 8 bases, and 13 bases separated the two germline ends. CDR3 sequence reads: CASRTTEGGELFF. The CDR3 nucleotides are TGTGCCAGCAGGACGACGGAAGGAGGGGAGCTGTTTTTT.

This chain uses TRBV12-5 with TRBJ2-7, with TRBD1 identical over 12 bases. Germline V lookup: CDR1 LGHNT, CDR2 FRNRAP. The CDR3 extends over 14 amino acids. V shed 7 bases, J shed 5 bases, and the junction held 6 bases outside the gene matches. The CDR3 is CASAPGQGADEQYF. The CDR3 DNA reads as TGTGCTAGTGCCCCGGGACAGGGGGCTGACGAGCAGTACTTC.

This clonotype showed up many times. The chain employs TRBV29-1 and TRBJ2-3; D assignment may be TRBD1 or TRBD2 (7 bases each). Looked up from germline, CDR1 is SQVTM and CDR2 is ANQGSEA. The ends were cut back, 1 base at V and 11 bases at J, with 16 bases in the middle. This CDR3 has 13 amino acids. The chain's CDR3 is CSVEAPGGDLQYF. The CDR3 nucleotides are TGCAGCGTTGAAGCCCCAGGGGGGGACTTGCAGTATTTT.

This clonotype has at least ten counts. The chain joins TRBV7-8 to TRBJ1-5, with 9 nucleotides matching TRBD1. Trimming removed 8 bases from V and 2 bases from J; junction bases left unmatched: 1. The CDR3 covers 13 residues. Germline V lookup: CDR1 SGHVS, CDR2 FQNEAQ. CDR3 protein: CASGDRGNQPQHF. As DNA, the CDR3 is TGTGCCAGCGGGGACAGGGGCAATCAGCCCCAGCATTTT.

The chain links TRBV21-1 to TRBJ2-3. TRBV21-1 is classified as a pseudogene. The CDR3 contains 16 residues. The chain's CDR3 is CASSLRESSSTDTQYF. The CDR3 DNA is TGTGCCAGCAGCCTACGTGAGTCGAGTAGCACAGATACGCAGTATTTT.

This clonotype was seen a handful of times. The chain joins TRBV28 to TRBJ2-1; no clear D. V lost 6 bases and J 7 bases, leaving 13 bases between the germline ends. CDR1 MDHEN and CDR2 SYDVKM come from the germline V gene. This CDR3 is built from 13 residues. This CDR3 is CASSFILRNEQFF. DNA for the CDR3: TGTGCCAGCAGCTTTATCCTGAGGAATGAGCAGTTCTTC.

This clonotype was seen a handful of times. The chain joins TRBV7-2 to TRBJ2-7; TRBD1 might be the D (5 bases). The CDR3 contains 13 residues. The germline V gene has CDR1 SGHTA and CDR2 FQGNSA. Trimming removed 5 bases from V and 3 bases from J, with 11 bases in between. The CDR3 DNA is TGTGCCAGCAGCCACCGACAGCTCTACGAGCAGTACTTC. Its translation: CASSHRQLYEQYF.

The chain employs TRBV10-3 and TRBJ2-3; tentatively, D is TRBD1 or TRBD2 (7 bases each). Germline CDR1 is ENHRY and CDR2 is SYGVKD. Trimming took off 10 bases at V and 1 base at J, with 15 bases between the two ends. This CDR3 has 14 residues. The CDR3 coding sequence is TGTGCCACTACCCAGGGGGGGGGCACAGATACGCAGTATTTT. Its protein product is CATTQGGGTDTQYF.

The chain recombines TRBV6-2 or TRBV6-3 with TRBJ2-7, with D possibly being TRBD1 (5 bases). The CDR3 length is 14 residues. The V end lost 6 bases, the J end lost 4 bases, and 16 bases lay between the germline ends. The V gene's germline CDR1 is MNHEY and CDR2 SVGEGT. This CDR3 reads CASSRDSVLYEQYF. DNA for the CDR3: TGTGCCAGCAGCCGAGACAGCGTTCTATACGAGCAGTACTTC.

This clonotype has a count of ten or more. The rearrangement links TRBV6-2 or TRBV6-3 to TRBJ2-1, with a tentative D call TRBD2 (5 bases). The CDR3 has 13 amino acids. Germline CDR1 reads MNHEY; CDR2 reads SVGEGT. The ends were cut back, 7 bases at V and 9 bases at J, with 16 bases in the middle. The chain's CDR3 is CASTHGGLGEQFF. For the CDR3, the DNA is TGTGCCAGCACCCACGGAGGTTTAGGTGAGCAGTTCTTC.

The J gene is TRBJ2-7, the V gene TRBV7-2, with D perhaps assigned TRBD1 or TRBD2 (5 bases each). CDR1 is SGHTA, CDR2 FQGNSA, per germline. The CDR3 covers 14 residues. V lost 3 bases, J lost 2 bases, and 11 bases lay in between. CDR3 loop: CASSLRDVTYEQYF. DNA for the CDR3: TGTGCCAGCAGCTTGAGGGACGTAACCTACGAGCAGTACTTC.

The chain combines TRBV14 with TRBJ2-2, with D uncertain. CDR3 size: 13 residues. V lost 2 bases and J 7 bases, leaving 8 bases between the germline ends. Germline assignment: CDR1 SGHDN and CDR2 FVKESK. The CDR3 region has the DNA TGTGCCAGCAGCCAACTCGGTTACGGGGAGCTGTTTTTT. This encodes CASSQLGYGELFF. The complete variable domain, with remaining parts taken from reference TRBV14 and TRBJ2-2, reads EAGVTQFPSHSVIEKGQTVTLRCDPISGHDNLYWYRRVMGKEIKFLLHFVKESKQDESGMPNNRFLAERTGGTYSTLKVQPAELEDSGVYFCASSQLGYGELFFGEGSRLTVL.

This clonotype has more than one count but fewer than ten. The J gene is TRBJ2-7, the V gene TRBV28, with D tentatively TRBD2 (5 bases). With 5 bases removed from V and 2 bases from J, the gap between germline ends came to 16 bases. In germline, CDR1 is MDHEN, CDR2 SYDVKM. The CDR3 spans 15 residues. The CDR3 bases are TGTGCCAGCAGTACCCCCCACGGGAACCCCTACGAGCAGTACTTC. This codes for CASSTPHGNPYEQYF.